This TCR beta chain was observed in a study of CD8 T cells in Susac syndrome. Reverse transcription of 0.5 to 1 ug RNA was performed with random hexamers. TCRdb reprocessed the immunoSEQ multiplex PCR reads with MiXCR, giving one entry per CDR3 protein. The sample gives nearly 70,000 distinct CDR3 sequences, approximately 95% of which show up once; over 0.2% is in the top ten. The TCR was taken from a human donor in good health. Sequencing used CD8+ T cells from PBMCs.

CDR3 coding DNA: TGCGCCAGCAGCGGCGCGATAGGCAATGAGCAGTTCTTC. Translated, it gives CASSGAIGNEQFF. The rearrangement uses TRBV5-1 and TRBJ2-1; D not certain. Germline-derived CDR1 and CDR2 are SGHRS and YFSETQ. Trimming pared 4 bases from V and 6 bases from J, leaving 11 bases between. The CDR3 has 13 residues.